A selection of T cell receptor beta chains follows, all from one sample in a study of blood T cell repertoires in COVID-19. Measured with immunoSEQ multiplex PCR; TCRdb has only the in-frame clones, and not every one. Of around 97,000 clones listed, nearly 90% were seen once; the top ten hold 3.1%. Sequenced: peripheral blood. These receptor sequences come from a man in his fifties or sixties in a cohort sampled during active COVID-19. CDR3s include the opening cysteine and the closing phenylalanine or tryptophan. A D gene is named only where the DNA matches it firmly.

d_call j_call v_call cdr3_aa
TRBD2 TRBJ2-1 TRBV2 CASSASGVSGEQFF
- TRBJ1-2 TRBV7-9 CASSGTRDYRGYTF
- TRBJ1-6 TRBV25-1 CASSGGDAYNSPLHF
TRBD2 TRBJ2-3 TRBV24-1 CATSDPSGGAESTDTQYF
- TRBJ2-7 TRBV5-1 CASSSGPGTYEQYF
TRBD2 TRBJ2-1 TRBV19 CASRLAVLGGREQFF
- TRBJ2-7 TRBV11-1 CASSLGSRSGQYF
TRBD2 TRBJ2-2 TRBV5-5 CASMGRAGTGELFF
TRBD1 TRBJ1-1 TRBV19 CASSRDSSMNTEAFF
TRBD1 TRBJ2-3 TRBV18 CASSRGTGASSTDTQYF
TRBD1 TRBJ2-5 TRBV6-6 CASSGQGLQETQYF
- TRBJ2-3 TRBV20-1 CSASRGLTDTQYF
- TRBJ2-5 TRBV19 CASSMGRKETQYF
- TRBJ2-5 TRBV25-1 CASRVGWQGTETQYF
- TRBJ1-6 TRBV14 CASSPRWRGRRENSPLHF
TRBD2 TRBJ2-3 TRBV5-1 CASSLTSALRTDTQYF
- TRBJ1-2 TRBV25-1 CASSGAGGNYGYTF
- TRBJ1-2 TRBV6-5 CASSRSGTENYGYTF
TRBD2 TRBJ2-2 TRBV19 CASSYRILAVNTGELFF
TRBD1 TRBJ1-1 TRBV10-3 CAIRQGANTEAFF
- TRBJ1-3 TRBV18 CASSPPGSSGNTIYF
- TRBJ1-1 TRBV2 CASSARLPQLSMNTEAFF
- TRBJ1-3 TRBV6-5 CASGTDRLSGNTIYF
TRBD1 TRBJ1-5 TRBV7-6 CASSLAGTGNPNQPQHF
TRBD2 TRBJ2-2 TRBV7-6 CASSLTSGGTGELFF
TRBD1 TRBJ1-2 TRBV5-1 CASSLNIGTGLGYTF
TRBD1 TRBJ1-1 TRBV6-4 CASSRNAGTGVRATEAFF
- TRBJ2-3 TRBV28 CAIQGLGVDTQYF
TRBD1 TRBJ1-3 TRBV5-4 CASSLGLQGASGNTIYF
TRBD1 TRBJ1-3 TRBV5-1 CASSLTGTGGNTIYF
- TRBJ2-1 TRBV7-2 CASSWRGPQFF
- TRBJ2-3 TRBV11-3 CASSLEPQTDTQYF
- TRBJ1-5 TRBV19 CASAGQINQPQHF
- TRBJ2-2 TRBV24-1 CATSDLPGLAGNTGELFF
TRBD1 TRBJ1-1 TRBV20-1 CSLTGDTEAFF
TRBD2 TRBJ2-3 TRBV5-4 CASRDQRGSTDTQYF
TRBD1 TRBJ2-5 TRBV13 CASSTPGQGQETQYF
TRBD2 TRBJ2-3 TRBV6-5 CASTPSGGYEDTQYF
TRBD1 TRBJ2-1 TRBV5-1 CASSADRRLDNEQFF
- TRBJ1-3 TRBV4-1 CASSQYTGSASGNTIYF
TRBD1 TRBJ2-3 TRBV11-1 CASSSGTGGVTDTQYF
TRBD2 TRBJ2-2 TRBV4-1 CASSQEIGLAGGPDTGELFF
- TRBJ2-1 TRBV11-2 CASSTAAAQFF
- TRBJ2-5 TRBV20-1 CSANRVETQYF
- TRBJ2-7 TRBV5-6 CASSLSGVFEQYF
TRBD1 TRBJ2-7 TRBV5-1 CASSQGQGLHEQYF
- TRBJ1-2 TRBV28 CASSLGGDYGYTF
TRBD1 TRBJ1-5 TRBV28 CASSLPTGENQPQHF
- TRBJ1-1 TRBV19 CASSIGIGRLNTEAFF
- TRBJ1-3 TRBV28 CASSSKRGSSGNTIYF
- TRBJ1-1 TRBV14 CASSRLGGAGGGLEAFF
TRBD1 TRBJ1-6 TRBV5-6 CASSLGGDRVANSPLHF
- TRBJ1-2 TRBV19 CASGLINYGYTF
TRBD2 TRBJ2-7 TRBV27 CASSLRSARSGGAYEQYF
TRBD1 TRBJ1-1 TRBV19 CASSQGAKDTEAFF
- TRBJ1-1 TRBV18 CASSPRAGNTEAFF